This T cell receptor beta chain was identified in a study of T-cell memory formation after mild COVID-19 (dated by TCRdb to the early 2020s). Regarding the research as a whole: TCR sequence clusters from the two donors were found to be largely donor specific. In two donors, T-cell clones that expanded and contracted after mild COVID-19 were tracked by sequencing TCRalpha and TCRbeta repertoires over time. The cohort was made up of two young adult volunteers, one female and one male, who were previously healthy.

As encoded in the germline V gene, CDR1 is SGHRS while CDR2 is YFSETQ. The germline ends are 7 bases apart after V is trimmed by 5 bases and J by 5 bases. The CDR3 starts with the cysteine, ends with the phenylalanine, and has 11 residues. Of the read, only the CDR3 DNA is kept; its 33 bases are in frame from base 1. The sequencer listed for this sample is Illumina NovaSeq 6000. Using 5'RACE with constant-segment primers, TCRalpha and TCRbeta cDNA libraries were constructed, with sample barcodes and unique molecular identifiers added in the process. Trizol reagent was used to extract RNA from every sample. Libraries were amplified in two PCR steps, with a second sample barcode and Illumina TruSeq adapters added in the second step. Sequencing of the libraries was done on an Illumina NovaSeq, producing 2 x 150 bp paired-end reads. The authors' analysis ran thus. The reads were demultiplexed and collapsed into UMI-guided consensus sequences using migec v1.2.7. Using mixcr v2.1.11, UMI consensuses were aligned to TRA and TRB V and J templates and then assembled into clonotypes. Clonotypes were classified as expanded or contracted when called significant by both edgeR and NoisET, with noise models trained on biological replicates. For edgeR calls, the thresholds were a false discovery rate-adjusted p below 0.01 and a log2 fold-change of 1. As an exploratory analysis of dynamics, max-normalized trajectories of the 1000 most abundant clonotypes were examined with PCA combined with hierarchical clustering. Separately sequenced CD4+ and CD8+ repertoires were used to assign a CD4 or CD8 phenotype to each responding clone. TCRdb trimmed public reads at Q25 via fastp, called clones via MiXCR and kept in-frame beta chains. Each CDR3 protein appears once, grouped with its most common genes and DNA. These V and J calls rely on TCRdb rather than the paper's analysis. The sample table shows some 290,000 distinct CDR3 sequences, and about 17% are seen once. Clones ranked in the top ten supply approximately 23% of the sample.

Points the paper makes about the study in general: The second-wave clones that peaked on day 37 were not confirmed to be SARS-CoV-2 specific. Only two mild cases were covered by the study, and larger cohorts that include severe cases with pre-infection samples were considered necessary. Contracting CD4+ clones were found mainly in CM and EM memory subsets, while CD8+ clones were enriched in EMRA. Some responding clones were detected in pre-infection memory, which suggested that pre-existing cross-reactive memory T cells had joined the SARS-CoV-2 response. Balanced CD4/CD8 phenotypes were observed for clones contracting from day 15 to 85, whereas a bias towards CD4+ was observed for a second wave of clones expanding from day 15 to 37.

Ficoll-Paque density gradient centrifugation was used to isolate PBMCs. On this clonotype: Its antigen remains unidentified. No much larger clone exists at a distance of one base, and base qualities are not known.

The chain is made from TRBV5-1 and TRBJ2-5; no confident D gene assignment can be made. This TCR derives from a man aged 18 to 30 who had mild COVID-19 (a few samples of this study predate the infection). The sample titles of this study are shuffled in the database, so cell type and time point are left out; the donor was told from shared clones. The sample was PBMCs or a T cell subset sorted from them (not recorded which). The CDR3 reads CASSMAETQYF. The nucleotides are TGCGCCAGCAGTATGGCGGAGACCCAGTACTTC.